This TCR beta chain was captured in a study of OX40 agonist ivuxolimab in advanced cancers. Trimming cost V 3 bases and J 3 bases, with 12 bases left between them. The CDR3 totals 14 residues. Germline CDR1 SGHNT, CDR2 YENEEA. This clone was detected a few times. Assay used: immunoSEQ multiplex PCR; TCRdb lists only in-frame clones, some missing. The table has roughly 70,000 clones, roughly 80% seen once; the top ten hold roughly 5.2%. This chain connects TRBV11-3 to TRBJ2-7; TRBD1 is a possible D gene (6 bases). The sequenced sample was CD4+ or CD8+ T cells sorted from blood, obtained in a trial of the OX40 agonist ivuxolimab. This receptor was identified in an adult with an advanced solid tumor such as melanoma, head and neck, liver or kidney cancer. In DNA, the CDR3 is TGTGCCAGCAGCTTTGCAGGGGTTAACTACGAGCAGTACTTC. Its protein is CASSFAGVNYEQYF.